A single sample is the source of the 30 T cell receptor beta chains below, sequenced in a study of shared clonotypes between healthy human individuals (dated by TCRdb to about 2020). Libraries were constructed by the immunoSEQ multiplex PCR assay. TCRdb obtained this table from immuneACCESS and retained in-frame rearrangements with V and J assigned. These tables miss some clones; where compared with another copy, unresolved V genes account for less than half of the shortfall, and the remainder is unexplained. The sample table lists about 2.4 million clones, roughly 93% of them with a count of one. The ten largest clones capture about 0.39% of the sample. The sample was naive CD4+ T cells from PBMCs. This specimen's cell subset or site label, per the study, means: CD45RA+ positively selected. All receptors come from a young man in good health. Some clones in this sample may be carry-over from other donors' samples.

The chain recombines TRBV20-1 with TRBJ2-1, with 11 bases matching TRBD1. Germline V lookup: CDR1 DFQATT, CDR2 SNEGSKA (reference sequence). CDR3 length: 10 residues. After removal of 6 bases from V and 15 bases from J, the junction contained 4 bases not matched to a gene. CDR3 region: CSALGTGGFF. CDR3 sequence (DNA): TGCAGTGCCCTCGGGACAGGGGGGTTCTTC.

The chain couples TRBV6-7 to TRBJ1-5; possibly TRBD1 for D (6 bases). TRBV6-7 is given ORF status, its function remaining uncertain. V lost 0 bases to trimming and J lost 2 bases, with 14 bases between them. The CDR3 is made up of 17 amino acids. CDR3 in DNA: TGTGCCAGCAGTTACTCCAACGACAGGCTGGGCAATCAGCCCCAGCATTTT. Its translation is CASSYSNDRLGNQPQHF.

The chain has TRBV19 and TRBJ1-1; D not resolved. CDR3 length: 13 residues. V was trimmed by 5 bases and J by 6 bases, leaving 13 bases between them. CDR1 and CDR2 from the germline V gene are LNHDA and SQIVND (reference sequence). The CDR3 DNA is TGTGCCAGTAGTCAAGTAGGGTGGGCTGAAGCTTTCTTT. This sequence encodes CASSQVGWAEAFF.

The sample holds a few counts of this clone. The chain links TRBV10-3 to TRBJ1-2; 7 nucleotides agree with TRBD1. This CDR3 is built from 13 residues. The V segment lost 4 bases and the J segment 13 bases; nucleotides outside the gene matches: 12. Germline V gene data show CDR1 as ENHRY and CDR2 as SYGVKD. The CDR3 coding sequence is TGTGCCATCAGTGTCCTGACAGGGACGGATCCCACCTTC. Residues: CAISVLTGTDPTF.

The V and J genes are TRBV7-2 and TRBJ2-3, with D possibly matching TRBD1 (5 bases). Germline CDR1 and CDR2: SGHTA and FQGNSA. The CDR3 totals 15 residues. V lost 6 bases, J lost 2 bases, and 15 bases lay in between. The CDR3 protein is CASRPWGTYTDTQYF. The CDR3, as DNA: TGTGCCAGCAGGCCCTGGGGCACCTACACAGATACGCAGTATTTT.

CDR3 protein: CASSLEGDLGELFF. The CDR3 DNA sequence: TGTGCCAGCAGCTTAGAAGGGGACCTCGGGGAGCTGTTTTTT. The rearrangement links TRBV7-6 to TRBJ2-2; D possibly matches TRBD1 or TRBD2 (5 bases each). Trimming removed 1 base from V and 7 bases from J, with 10 bases in between. CDR1 SGHVS and CDR2 FNYEAQ come from the germline V gene. There are 14 residues in the CDR3.

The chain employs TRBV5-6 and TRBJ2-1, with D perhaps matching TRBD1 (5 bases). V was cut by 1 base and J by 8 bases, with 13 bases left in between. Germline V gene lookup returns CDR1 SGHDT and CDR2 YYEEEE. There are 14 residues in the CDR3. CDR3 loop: CASSLRLLGHEQFF. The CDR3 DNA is TGTGCCAGCAGCTTGAGACTTCTGGGGCATGAGCAGTTCTTC.

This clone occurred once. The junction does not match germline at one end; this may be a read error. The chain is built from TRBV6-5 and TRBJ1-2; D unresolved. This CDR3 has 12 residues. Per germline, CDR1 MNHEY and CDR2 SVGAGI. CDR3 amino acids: CASSTENYGHTF. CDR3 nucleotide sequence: TGTGCCAGCAGTACAGAGAACTATGGCCACACCTTC.

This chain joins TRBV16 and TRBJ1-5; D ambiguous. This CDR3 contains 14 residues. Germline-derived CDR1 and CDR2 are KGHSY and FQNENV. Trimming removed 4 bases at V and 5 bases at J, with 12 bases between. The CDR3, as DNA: TGTGCCAGCAGCCTACGAAGGCAAGATCAGCCCCAGCATTTT. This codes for CASSLRRQDQPQHF.

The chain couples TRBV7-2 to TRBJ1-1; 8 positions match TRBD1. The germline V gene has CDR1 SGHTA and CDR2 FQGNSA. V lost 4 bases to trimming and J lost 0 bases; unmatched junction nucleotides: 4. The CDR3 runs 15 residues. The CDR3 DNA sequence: TGTGCCAGCAGCTCTCAGGGGGCTCTGAACACTGAAGCTTTCTTT. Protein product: CASSSQGALNTEAFF.

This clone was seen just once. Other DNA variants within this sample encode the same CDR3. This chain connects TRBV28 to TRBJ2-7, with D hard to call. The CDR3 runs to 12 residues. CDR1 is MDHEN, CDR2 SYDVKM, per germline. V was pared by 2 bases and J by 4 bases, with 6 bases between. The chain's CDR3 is CASSLLPYEQYF. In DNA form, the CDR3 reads TGTGCCAGCAGTTTACTACCATACGAGCAGTACTTC.

The CDR3 here is CATSADQNRYNEQFF. The CDR3 DNA reads TGTGCCACCAGCGCCGACCAGAACAGATACAATGAGCAGTTCTTC. The J gene is TRBJ2-1, the V gene TRBV15, with unresolved D. The CDR3 extends over 15 amino acids. Trimming cost V 5 bases and J 4 bases, with 15 bases left between them. Per the germline V gene, CDR1 is LNHNV and CDR2 is YYDKDF (reference sequence).

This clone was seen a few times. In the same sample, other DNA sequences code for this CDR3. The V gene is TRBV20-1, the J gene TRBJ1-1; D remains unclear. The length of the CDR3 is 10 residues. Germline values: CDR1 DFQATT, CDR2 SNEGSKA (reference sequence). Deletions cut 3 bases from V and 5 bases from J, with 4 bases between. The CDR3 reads CSASPTEAFF. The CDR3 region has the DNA TGCAGTGCTAGTCCGACTGAAGCTTTCTTT.

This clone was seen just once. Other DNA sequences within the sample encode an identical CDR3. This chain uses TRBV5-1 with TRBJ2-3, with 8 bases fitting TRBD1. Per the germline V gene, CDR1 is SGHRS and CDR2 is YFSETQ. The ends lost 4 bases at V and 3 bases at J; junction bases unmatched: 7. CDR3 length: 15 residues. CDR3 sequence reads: CASSLGQGRTDTQYF. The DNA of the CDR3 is TGCGCCAGCAGCCTTGGACAGGGTAGGACAGATACGCAGTATTTT.

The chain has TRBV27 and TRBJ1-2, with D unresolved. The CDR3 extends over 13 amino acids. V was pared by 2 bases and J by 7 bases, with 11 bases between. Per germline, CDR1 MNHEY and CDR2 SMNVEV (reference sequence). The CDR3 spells CASSLSGPGGYTF. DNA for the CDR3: TGTGCCAGCAGTTTAAGCGGTCCCGGTGGCTACACCTTC.

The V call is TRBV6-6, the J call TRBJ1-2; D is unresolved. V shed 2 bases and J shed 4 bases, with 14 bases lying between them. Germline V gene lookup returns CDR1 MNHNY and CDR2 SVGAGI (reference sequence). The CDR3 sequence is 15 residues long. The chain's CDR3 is CASSYGRTVSYGYTF. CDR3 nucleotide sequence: TGTGCCAGCAGTTACGGTCGGACGGTGAGCTATGGCTACACCTTC.

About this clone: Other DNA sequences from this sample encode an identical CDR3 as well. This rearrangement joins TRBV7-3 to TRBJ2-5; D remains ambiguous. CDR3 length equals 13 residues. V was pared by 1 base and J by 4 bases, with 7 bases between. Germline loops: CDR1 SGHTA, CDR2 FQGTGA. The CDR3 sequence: CASSLRSGETQYF. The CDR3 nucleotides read TGTGCCAGCAGCTTAAGATCTGGAGAGACCCAGTACTTC.

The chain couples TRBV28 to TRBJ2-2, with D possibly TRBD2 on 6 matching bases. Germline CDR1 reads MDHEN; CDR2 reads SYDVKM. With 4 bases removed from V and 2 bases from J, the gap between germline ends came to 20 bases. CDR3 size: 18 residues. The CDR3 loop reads CASSSPPGTGVNTGELFF. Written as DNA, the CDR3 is TGTGCCAGCAGTTCCCCTCCCGGGACGGGAGTTAACACCGGGGAGCTGTTTTTT.

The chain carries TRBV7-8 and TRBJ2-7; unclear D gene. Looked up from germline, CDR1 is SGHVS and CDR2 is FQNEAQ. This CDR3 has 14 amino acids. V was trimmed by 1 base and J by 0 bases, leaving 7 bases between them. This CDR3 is CASSLGVSSYEQYF. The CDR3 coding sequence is TGTGCCAGCAGCTTAGGGGTCAGCTCCTACGAGCAGTACTTC. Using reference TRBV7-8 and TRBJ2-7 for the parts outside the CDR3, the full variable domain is GAGVSQSPRYKVAKRGQDVALRCDPISGHVSLFWYQQALGQGPEFLTYFQNEAQLDKSGLPSDRFFAERPEGSVSTLKIQRTQQEDSAVYLCASSLGVSSYEQYFGPGTRLTVT.

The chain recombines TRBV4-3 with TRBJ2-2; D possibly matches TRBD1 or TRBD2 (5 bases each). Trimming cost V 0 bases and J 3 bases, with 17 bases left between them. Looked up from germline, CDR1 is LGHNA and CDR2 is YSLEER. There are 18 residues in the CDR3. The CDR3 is CASSQDSSRGEYTGELFF. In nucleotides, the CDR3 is TGCGCCAGCAGCCAAGACTCCTCCCGGGGCGAATACACCGGGGAGCTGTTTTTT.

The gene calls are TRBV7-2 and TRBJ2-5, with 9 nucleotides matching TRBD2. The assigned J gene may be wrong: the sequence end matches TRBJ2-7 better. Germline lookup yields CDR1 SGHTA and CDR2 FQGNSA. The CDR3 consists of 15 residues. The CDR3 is CASSLVPSGIYEQYF. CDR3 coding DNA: TGTGCCAGCAGCTTAGTCCCTAGCGGGATCTACGAGCAGTACTTC.

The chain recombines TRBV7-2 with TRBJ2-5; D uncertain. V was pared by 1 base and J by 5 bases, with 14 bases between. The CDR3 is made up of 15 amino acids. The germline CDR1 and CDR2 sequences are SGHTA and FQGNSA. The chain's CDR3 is CASSLDPDRGETQYF. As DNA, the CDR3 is TGTGCCAGCAGCTTAGACCCGGATCGTGGGGAGACCCAGTACTTC.

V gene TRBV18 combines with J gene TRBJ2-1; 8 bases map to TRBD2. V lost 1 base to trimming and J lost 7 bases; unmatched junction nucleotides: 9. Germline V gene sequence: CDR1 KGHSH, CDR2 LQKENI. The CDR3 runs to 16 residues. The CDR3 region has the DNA TGTGCCAGCTCACCACGATACGGGAGGGCCAGGAATGAGCAGTTCTTC. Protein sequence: CASSPRYGRARNEQFF.

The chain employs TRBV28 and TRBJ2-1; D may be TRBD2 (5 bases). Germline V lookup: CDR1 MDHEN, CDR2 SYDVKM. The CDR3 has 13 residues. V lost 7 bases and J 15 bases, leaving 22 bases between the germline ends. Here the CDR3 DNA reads TGTGCCAGCAAAGGGTGGACTGGAATAACCCGGTTCTTC. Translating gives CASKGWTGITRFF.

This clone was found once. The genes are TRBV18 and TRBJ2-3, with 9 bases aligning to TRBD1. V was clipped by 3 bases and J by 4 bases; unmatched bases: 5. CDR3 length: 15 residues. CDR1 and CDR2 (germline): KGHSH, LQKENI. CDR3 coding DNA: TGTGCCAGCTCACCGAAGGGACAGGGTTCAGATACGCAGTATTTT. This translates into CASSPKGQGSDTQYF.

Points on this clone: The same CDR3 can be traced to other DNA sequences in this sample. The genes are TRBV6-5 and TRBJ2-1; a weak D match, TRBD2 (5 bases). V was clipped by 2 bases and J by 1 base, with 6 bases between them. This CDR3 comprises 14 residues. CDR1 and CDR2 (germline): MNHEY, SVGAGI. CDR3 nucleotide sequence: TGTGCCAGCAGTTACCGGGGATCCTACAATGAGCAGTTCTTC. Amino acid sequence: CASSYRGSYNEQFF.

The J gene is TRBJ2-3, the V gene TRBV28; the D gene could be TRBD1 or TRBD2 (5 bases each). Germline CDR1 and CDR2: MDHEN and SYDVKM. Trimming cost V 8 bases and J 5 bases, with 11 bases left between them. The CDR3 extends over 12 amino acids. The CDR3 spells CASGGNRDTQYF. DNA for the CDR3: TGTGCCAGCGGGGGAAACAGAGATACGCAGTATTTT.

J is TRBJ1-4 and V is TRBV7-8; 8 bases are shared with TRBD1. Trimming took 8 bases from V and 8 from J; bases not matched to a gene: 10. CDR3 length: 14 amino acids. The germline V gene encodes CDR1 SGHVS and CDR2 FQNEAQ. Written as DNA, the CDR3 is TGTGCCAGCGGCCGACAGGGGATCGGGGAAAAACTGTTTTTT. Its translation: CASGRQGIGEKLFF.

The CDR3 is CASSPQGGGASEQYF. The CDR3 DNA follows: TGTGCCAGCTCACCCCAAGGGGGGGGCGCATCCGAGCAGTACTTC. V and J are TRBV18 and TRBJ2-7; maybe TRBD2 (7 bases). Trimming cost V 3 bases and J 6 bases, with 18 bases left between them. Germline-derived CDR1 and CDR2 are KGHSH and LQKENI. This CDR3 is built from 15 residues.

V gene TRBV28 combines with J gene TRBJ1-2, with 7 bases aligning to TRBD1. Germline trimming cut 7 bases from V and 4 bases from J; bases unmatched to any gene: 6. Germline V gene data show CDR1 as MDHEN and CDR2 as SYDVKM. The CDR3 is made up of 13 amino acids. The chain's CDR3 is CASNGGTAYGYTF. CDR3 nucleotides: TGTGCCAGCAATGGGGGGACAGCCTATGGCTACACCTTC.